This TCR beta chain was profiled in a study of T cell responses to AZD1222 COVID-19 vaccine. Germline V gene sequence: CDR1 LGHDT, CDR2 YNNKEL (reference sequence). The V gene lost 2 bases and the J gene lost 3 bases, with 13 bases spanning the gap. The CDR3 totals 16 residues. The data were produced by immunoSEQ multiplex PCR, yet TCRdb's version contains in-frame clones alone and is incomplete. Here the sample spans about 180,000 clones, about 93% being singletons. The clonotype was recovered from an adult who received the AZD1222 COVID-19 vaccine. The sequences come from peripheral blood, collected 28 days after the second AZD1222 dose. The chain couples TRBV3-1 (or the pseudogene TRBV3-2) to TRBJ2-2, with D possibly called TRBD1 or TRBD2 (5 bases each). CDR3 DNA: TGTGCCAGCAGCCAATACGGGGTGGGGCACACCGGGGAGCTGTTTTTT. This encodes CASSQYGVGHTGELFF.